Given below is one T cell receptor beta chain in context. V lost 4 bases, J lost 3 bases, and 9 bases lay in between. The CDR3 is 13 amino acids. Germline V gives CDR1 SNHLY, CDR2 FYNNEI. TCRdb reprocessed the 5' RACE reads with MiXCR, giving one entry per CDR3 protein. The sample carries a few hundred thousand distinct CDR3 sequences, more than 6.5% recorded once. The sample originates from a study of identical twins. This sample was shared with a second study, whose subject was yellow fever vaccine responses in identical twins.

The sequenced sample was memory (CD45RO+) T cells sorted from blood. The chain links TRBV2 to TRBJ2-5; D might be TRBD2 (6 bases). This sequence originates from a woman between 18 and 29 years old in good health. The CDR3 DNA sequence: TGTGCCAGCAGTGGGGACTTAAAAGAGACCCAGTACTTC. This encodes CASSGDLKETQYF.